This entry lists 18 T cell receptor beta chains sequenced from one sample in a study of regulatory T cells in long-lasting Graves disease. Time point meaning: newly diagnosed GD, antithyroid drugs for less than 3 months. PBMCs provided the RNA from which the TCR library was made. HTBI primers from iRepertoire and Arm-PCR of CDR3 regions yielded the TCR beta libraries. TCRdb passed the multiplex PCR reads through MiXCR, listing each CDR3 protein once. The table includes a few hundred thousand distinct CDR3 sequences, 20% detected once. Sequenced material: peripheral blood mononuclear cells (PBMCs), taken at new diagnosis, from a patient treated with antithyroid drugs. The receptor source for this set is a female donor with Graves disease.

The chain couples TRBV5-6 to TRBJ1-2, with D possibly TRBD1 on 5 matching bases. CDR1 and CDR2 (germline): SGHDT, YYEEEE. The V gene lost 0 bases and the J gene lost 1 base, with 10 bases spanning the gap. The CDR3 spans 15 residues. Here the CDR3 reads CASSLEQALNYGYTF. CDR3 DNA sequence: TGTGCCAGCAGCTTGGAACAGGCACTTAACTATGGCTACACCTTC.

This clonotype has at least ten counts. The CDR3 sequence is CSVSLAGGLTDTQYF. CDR3 bases: TGCAGTGTGAGCCTAGCGGGGGGGCTGACAGATACGCAGTATTTT. The chain couples TRBV20-1 to TRBJ2-3; 12 bases match TRBD2. This CDR3 contains 15 residues. The V segment lost 7 bases and the J segment 3 bases; nucleotides outside the gene matches: 8. Germline loops: CDR1 DFQATT, CDR2 SNEGSKA (reference sequence).

This clonotype has only a few counts. The genes are TRBV27 and TRBJ1-3, with D possibly matching TRBD1 (6 bases). V gave up 0 bases and J gave up 2 bases, with 11 bases separating them. From germline, CDR1 is MNHEY and CDR2 SMNVEV (reference sequence). The CDR3 runs to 16 residues. CDR3 in DNA: TGTGCCAGCAGTTTATCGCAGACAGGAGCTGGAAACACCATATATTTT. It codes for CASSLSQTGAGNTIYF.

This clonotype was counted at least ten times. The chain carries TRBV5-1 and TRBJ2-2; D remains ambiguous. The germline V gene encodes CDR1 SGHRS and CDR2 YFSETQ. The CDR3 is 15 residues long. Trimming removed 1 base at V and 6 bases at J, with 13 bases between. CDR3: CASSLSAADAGELFF. DNA of the CDR3: TGCGCCAGCAGCTTGTCTGCGGCGGACGCCGGGGAGCTGTTTTTT.

This clonotype has a count of ten or more. The genes are TRBV7-9 and TRBJ2-2, with 7 positions matching TRBD2. With V trimmed by 4 bases and J by 7 bases, 6 bases remained unmatched. The CDR3 has 14 amino acids. Germline V CDR1 and CDR2: SEHNR, FQNEAQ (reference sequence). In DNA form, the CDR3 reads TGTGCCAGCAGCTCCCGGGGGGATAACGGGGAGCTGTTTTTT. This gives the protein CASSSRGDNGELFF.

This clonotype occurred many times. J is TRBJ1-2 and V is TRBV27; no reliable D call. V gave up 6 bases and J gave up 5 bases, with 10 bases separating them. Germline V gene sequence: CDR1 MNHEY, CDR2 SMNVEV (reference sequence). The CDR3 has 12 amino acids. DNA of the CDR3: TGTGCCAGCAGGGCACATCAATATGGCTACACCTTC. Translated: CASRAHQYGYTF.

This clonotype has a count of ten or more. This rearrangement joins TRBV29-1 to TRBJ2-7, with 8 nucleotides matching TRBD2. V was clipped by 6 bases and J by 0 bases; unmatched bases: 10. Per germline, CDR1 SQVTM and CDR2 ANQGSEA. The CDR3 loop spans 15 amino acids. CDR3 protein: CSVPATSGNSYEQYF. The DNA for the CDR3 is TGCAGCGTCCCTGCCACTAGCGGAAACTCCTACGAGCAGTACTTC.

This clonotype was seen ten or more times. The chain employs TRBV7-9 and TRBJ2-5, with 11 bases identical to TRBD1. With V trimmed by 5 bases and J by 4 bases, 3 bases remained unmatched. This CDR3 contains 14 residues. CDR1 SEHNR and CDR2 FQNEAQ come from the germline V gene (reference sequence). The CDR3 DNA follows: TGTGCCAGCAGCACGGGGACAGGGGGAGAGACCCAGTACTTC. Its protein is CASSTGTGGETQYF.

This clonotype was seen many times. The V gene is TRBV3-1, the J gene TRBJ2-7; 7 bases are shared with TRBD1. The ends lost 8 bases at V and 2 bases at J; junction bases unmatched: 6. The CDR3 runs 13 residues. Looked up from germline, CDR1 is LGHDT and CDR2 is YNNKEL (reference sequence). The CDR3 here is CASSPTGPYEQYF. CDR3 sequence (DNA): TGTGCCAGCTCCCCGACAGGGCCCTACGAGCAGTACTTC.

This clonotype was recorded at least ten times. At one end the junction does not follow the germline gene, possibly because of a read error. This chain links TRBV6-1 with TRBJ2-2; TRBD2 agrees at 8 bases. There are 12 residues in the CDR3. The germline V gene has CDR1 MNHNS and CDR2 SASEGT. This CDR3 reads CASRRGSGKLFF. Written as DNA, the CDR3 is TGTGCCAGCAGAAGGGGTAGCGGGAAGCTGTTTTTT.

On this clonotype: A much larger clone lies a single base off, so this may be a read error. This sequence joins TRBV5-1 and TRBJ2-1, with no clear D. The DNA end is more similar to TRBJ2-4, so the J call may be wrong. CDR1 is SGHRS and CDR2 is YFSETQ in the germline V gene. The CDR3 is 12 amino acids. DNA for the CDR3: TGCGCCAGCAGCAATGGTGTAGGGCGTCAGTACTTC. Encoded protein: CASSNGVGRQYF.

In this sample, this clonotype turned up once. A much larger clone sits a single nucleotide away, making a read error possible. V usage is TRBV3-1 and J usage is TRBJ1-5, with D maybe TRBD1 (5 bases). CDR1 LGHDT and CDR2 YNNKEL come from the germline V gene (reference sequence). This CDR3 has 17 amino acids. The V and J ends lost 0 bases and 7 bases respectively, with 19 bases between them. CDR3 protein: CASSQEAGGRSKQPQHF. The CDR3 coding sequence is TGTGCCAGCAGCCAAGAGGCTGGGGGGAGGTCGAAGCAGCCCCAGCATTTT.

CDR3 nucleotides: TGTGCCAGCACCCCGGATCAGAGCGTCTATGGCTACACCTTC. Translated: CASTPDQSVYGYTF. V usage is TRBV6-1 and J usage is TRBJ1-2; D call uncertain. V lost 7 bases to trimming and J lost 4 bases, with 16 bases between them. This CDR3 comprises 14 residues. Germline CDR1 is MNHNS and CDR2 is SASEGT.

This clonotype has a handful of counts. The chain combines TRBV19 with TRBJ2-3; 8 bases are shared with TRBD1. Gene TRBJ2-5 matches the end of the DNA better, so the J call may be wrong. Germline V gives CDR1 LNHDA, CDR2 SQIVND (reference sequence). CDR3 length equals 14 residues. The CDR3 coding sequence is TGTGCCACCTCAGACAGGGGCTCTACCCCAACCCAGTACTTC. It is translated as CATSDRGSTPTQYF.

This clonotype was counted many times. This sequence joins TRBV5-1 and TRBJ1-2; D is ambiguous. Germline CDR1 and CDR2: SGHRS and YFSETQ. Trimming cost V 1 base and J 6 bases, with 10 bases left between them. The CDR3 runs 13 residues. For the CDR3, the DNA is TGCGCCAGCAGCTTGTCAACGGGAGATGGCTACACCTTC. As protein: CASSLSTGDGYTF.

Many counts were recorded for this clonotype. In DNA, the CDR3 is TGTGCCAGCAGTGAAGGGGGCCCAGTTCAGCCCCAGCATTTT. Protein: CASSEGGPVQPQHF. The chain is built from TRBV2 and TRBJ1-5; TRBD1 might be the D (5 bases). The CDR3 spans 14 residues. The germline V gene encodes CDR1 SNHLY and CDR2 FYNNEI. Trimming cost V 1 base and J 6 bases, with 10 bases left between them.

Concerning this clonotype itself: This may be a read error, as it is one base from a much larger clone. In this CDR3 the conserved last residue, phenylalanine or tryptophan, is missing, so a read error is likely. This chain joins TRBV12-3 or TRBV12-4 and TRBJ2-3; unclear D gene. Trimming took off 3 bases at V and 2 bases at J, with 9 bases between the two ends. This CDR3 contains 14 residues. The CDR3 spells CASSFLGYTDTQYS. CDR3 DNA: TGTGCCAGCAGTTTCCTGGGATACACAGATACGCAGTATTCT.

This clonotype was seen many times. This chain links TRBV7-8 with TRBJ2-5; the match to TRBD1 covers 10 bases. V was pared by 10 bases and J by 5 bases, with 10 bases of the junction left unmatched. The CDR3 consists of 14 residues. Germline V CDR1 and CDR2: SGHVS, FQNEAQ. The CDR3 spells CATGTGDVVETQYF. CDR3 nucleotides: TGTGCCACCGGGACAGGGGACGTCGTGGAGACCCAGTACTTC.